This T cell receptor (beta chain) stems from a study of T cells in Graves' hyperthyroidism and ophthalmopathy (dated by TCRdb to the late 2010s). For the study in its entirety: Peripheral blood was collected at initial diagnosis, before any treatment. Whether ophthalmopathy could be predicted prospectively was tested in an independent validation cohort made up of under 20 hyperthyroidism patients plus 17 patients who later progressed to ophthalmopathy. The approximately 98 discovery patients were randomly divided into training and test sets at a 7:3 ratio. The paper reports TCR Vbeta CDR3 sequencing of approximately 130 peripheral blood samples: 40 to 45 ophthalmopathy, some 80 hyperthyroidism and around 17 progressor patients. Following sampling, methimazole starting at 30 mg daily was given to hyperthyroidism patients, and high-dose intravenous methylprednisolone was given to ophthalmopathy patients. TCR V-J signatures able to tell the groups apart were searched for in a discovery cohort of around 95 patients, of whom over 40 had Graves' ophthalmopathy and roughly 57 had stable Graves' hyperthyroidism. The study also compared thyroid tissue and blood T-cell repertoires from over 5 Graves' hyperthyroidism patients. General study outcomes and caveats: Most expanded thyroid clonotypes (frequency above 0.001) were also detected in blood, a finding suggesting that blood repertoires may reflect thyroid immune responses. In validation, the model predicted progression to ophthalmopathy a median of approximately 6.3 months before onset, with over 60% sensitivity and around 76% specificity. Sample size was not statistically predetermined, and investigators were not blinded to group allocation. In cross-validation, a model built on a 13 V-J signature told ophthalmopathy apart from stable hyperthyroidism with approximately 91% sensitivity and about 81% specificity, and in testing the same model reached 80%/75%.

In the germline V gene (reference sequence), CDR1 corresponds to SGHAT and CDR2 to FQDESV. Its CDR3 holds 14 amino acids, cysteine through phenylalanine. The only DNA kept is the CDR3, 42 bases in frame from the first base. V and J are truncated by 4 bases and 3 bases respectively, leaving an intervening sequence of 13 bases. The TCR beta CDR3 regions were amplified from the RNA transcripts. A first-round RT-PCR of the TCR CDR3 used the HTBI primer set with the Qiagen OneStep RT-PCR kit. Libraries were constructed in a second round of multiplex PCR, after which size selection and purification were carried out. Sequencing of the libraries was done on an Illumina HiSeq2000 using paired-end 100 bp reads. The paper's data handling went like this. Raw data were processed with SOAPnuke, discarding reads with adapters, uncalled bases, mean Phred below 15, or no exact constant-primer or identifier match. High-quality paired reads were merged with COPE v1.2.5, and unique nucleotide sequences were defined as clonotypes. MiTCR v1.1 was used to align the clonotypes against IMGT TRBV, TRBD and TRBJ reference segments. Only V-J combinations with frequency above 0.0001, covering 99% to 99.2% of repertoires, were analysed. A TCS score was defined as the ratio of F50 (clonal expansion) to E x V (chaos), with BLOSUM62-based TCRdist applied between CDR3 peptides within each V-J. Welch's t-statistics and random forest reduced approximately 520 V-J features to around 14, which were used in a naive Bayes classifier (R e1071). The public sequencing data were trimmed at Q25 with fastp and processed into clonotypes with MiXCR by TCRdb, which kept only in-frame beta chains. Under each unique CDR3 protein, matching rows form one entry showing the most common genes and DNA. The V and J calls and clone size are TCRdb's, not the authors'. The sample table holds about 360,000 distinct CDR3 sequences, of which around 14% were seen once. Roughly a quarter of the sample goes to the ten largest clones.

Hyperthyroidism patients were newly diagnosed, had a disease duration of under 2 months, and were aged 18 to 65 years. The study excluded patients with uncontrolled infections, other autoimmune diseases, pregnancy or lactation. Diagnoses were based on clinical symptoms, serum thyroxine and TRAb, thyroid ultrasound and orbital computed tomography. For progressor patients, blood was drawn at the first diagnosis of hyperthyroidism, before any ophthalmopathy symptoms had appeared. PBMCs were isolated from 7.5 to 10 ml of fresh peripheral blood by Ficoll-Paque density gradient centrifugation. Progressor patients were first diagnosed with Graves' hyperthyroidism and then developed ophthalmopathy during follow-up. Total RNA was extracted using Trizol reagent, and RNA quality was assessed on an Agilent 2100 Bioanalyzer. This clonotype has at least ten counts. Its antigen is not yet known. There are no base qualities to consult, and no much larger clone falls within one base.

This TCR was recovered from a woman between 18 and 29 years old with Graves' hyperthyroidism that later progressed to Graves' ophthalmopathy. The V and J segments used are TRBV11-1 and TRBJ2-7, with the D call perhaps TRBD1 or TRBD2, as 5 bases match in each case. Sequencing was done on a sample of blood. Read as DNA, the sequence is TGTGCCAGCAGCTCCGGGGCGGGTAGCTACGAGCAGTACTTC. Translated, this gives CASSSGAGSYEQYF.